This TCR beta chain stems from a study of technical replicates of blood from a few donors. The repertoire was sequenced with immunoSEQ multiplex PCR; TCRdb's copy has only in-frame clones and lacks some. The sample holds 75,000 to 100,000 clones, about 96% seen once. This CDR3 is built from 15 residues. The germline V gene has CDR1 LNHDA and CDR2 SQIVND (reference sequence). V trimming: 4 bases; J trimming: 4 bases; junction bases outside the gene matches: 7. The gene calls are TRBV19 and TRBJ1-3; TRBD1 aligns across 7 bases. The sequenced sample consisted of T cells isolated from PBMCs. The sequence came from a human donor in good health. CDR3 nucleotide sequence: TGTGCCAGTAGTACTCCTGACAGGGAGGGAAACACCATATATTTT. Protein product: CASSTPDREGNTIYF.